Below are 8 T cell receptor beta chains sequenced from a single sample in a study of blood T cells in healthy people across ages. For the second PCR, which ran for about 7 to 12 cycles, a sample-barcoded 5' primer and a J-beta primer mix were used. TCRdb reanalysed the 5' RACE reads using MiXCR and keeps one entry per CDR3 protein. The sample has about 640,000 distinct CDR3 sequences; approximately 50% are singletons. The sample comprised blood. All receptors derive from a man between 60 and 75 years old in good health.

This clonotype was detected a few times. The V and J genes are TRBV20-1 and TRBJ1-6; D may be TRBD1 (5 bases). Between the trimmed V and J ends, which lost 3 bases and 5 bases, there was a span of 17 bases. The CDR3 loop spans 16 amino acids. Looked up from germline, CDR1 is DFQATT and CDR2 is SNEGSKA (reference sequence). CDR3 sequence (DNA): TGCAGTGCTAGTCCGGCGGGACGGGAAAATAATTCACCCCTCCACTTT. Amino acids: CSASPAGRENNSPLHF.

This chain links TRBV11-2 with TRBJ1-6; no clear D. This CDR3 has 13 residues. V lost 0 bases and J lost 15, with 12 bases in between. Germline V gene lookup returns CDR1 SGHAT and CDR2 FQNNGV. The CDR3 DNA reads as TGTGCCAGCAGCTTAGATCCCGGCAGCGTCCTCCACTTT. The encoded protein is CASSLDPGSVLHF.

The CDR3 region has the DNA TGCAGTGCCAAGAGGGGGGAGGCACCCCTCCACTTT. Amino acid sequence: CSAKRGEAPLHF. The chain links TRBV20-1 to TRBJ1-6, with TRBD1 as a possible D gene (6 bases). V shed 6 bases and J shed 11 bases, with 14 bases lying between them. The CDR3 length is 12 residues. Germline values: CDR1 DFQATT, CDR2 SNEGSKA (reference sequence).

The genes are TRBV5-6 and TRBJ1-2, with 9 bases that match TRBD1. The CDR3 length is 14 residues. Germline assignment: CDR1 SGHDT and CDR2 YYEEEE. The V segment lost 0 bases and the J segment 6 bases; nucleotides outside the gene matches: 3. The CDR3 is CASSLGDRVHGYTF. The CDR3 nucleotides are TGTGCCAGCAGCTTGGGGGACAGGGTGCATGGCTACACCTTC.

CDR3 sequence: CASSVRGSGTQYF. The CDR3 nucleotides read TGTGCCAGCAGCGTAAGGGGGAGCGGGACCCAGTACTTC. The chain combines TRBV9 with TRBJ2-5, with D maybe TRBD1 (6 bases). This CDR3 is 13 amino acids long. Per the germline V gene, CDR1 is SGDLS and CDR2 is YYNGEE. Trimming took 1 base from V and 7 from J, leaving 11 bases between them.

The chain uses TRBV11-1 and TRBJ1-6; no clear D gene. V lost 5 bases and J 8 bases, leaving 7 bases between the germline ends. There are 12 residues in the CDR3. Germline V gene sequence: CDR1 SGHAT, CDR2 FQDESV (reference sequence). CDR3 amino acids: CASSRRDSPLHF. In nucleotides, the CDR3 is TGTGCCAGCAGCCGACGGGATTCACCCCTCCACTTT.

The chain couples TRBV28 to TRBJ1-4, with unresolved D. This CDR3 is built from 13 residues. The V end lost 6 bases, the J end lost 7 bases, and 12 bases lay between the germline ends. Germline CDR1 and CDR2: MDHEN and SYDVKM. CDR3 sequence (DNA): TGTGCCAGCAGAGAGCCACTGGGTGAAAAACTGTTTTTT. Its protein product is CASREPLGEKLFF.

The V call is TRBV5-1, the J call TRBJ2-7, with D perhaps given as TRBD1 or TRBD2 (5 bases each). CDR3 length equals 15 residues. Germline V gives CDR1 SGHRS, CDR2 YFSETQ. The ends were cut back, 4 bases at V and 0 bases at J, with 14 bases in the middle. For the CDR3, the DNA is TGCGCCAGCAGCCTGGGACCAACCAGCTCCTACGAGCAGTACTTC. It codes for CASSLGPTSSYEQYF.